The clone carrying this TCR beta chain was counted only a few times. From germline, CDR1 is SQVTM and CDR2 ANQGSEA. The length of the CDR3 is 13 residues. Trimming pared 5 bases from V and 6 bases from J, leaving 11 bases between. Produced via immunoSEQ multiplex PCR; TCRdb's table is partial and in-frame only. Seen here are tens of thousands of clones, around 89% observed once, and the top ten hold approximately 5.9%. The data stem from a study of blood T cell repertoires in COVID-19. This chain connects TRBV29-1 to TRBJ1-6; the D gene is possibly TRBD1 (5 bases). This clonotype was sampled from a human donor in a cohort sampled during active COVID-19. The sequencing sample was made of peripheral blood. CDR3 coding DNA: TGCAGCGTTCGTTTGGGGGGTAATTCACCCCTCCACTTT. Its translation is CSVRLGGNSPLHF.